The sequence of this TCR beta chain was determined in a study of CD8+CD57+ T cells in acquired aplastic anemia (dated by TCRdb to the late 2010s). Regarding the study in general: DNA extracted from sorted CD4+ and CD8+ cells had a mean of about 3 ug, with a range of roughly 0.2 to 30 ug. A CD8+CD57+ expansion meant a frequency higher than the mean frequency seen in healthy subjects. Beyond this particular receptor, the publication reports: No significant difference in CD8+ Simpson's diversity was found between patients and healthy controls (P=0.060). Although 25 to 30 CD8+ CDR3 sequences were shared by patients and controls, these sequences appeared highly expressed in patients and within the immunodominant clones of patients.

According to the germline V gene, CDR1 reads WSHSY and CDR2 reads SAAADI. The CDR3 holds 15 amino acids from the cysteine to the phenylalanine. The only DNA kept is the CDR3, 45 bases in frame from the first base. V sheds 6 bases and J sheds 3 bases, leaving 15 bases between their ends. The patients picked for sequencing were ones in whom flow cytometry had shown an expansion of CD8+CD57+ cells. Every patient had severe acquired aplastic anemia, diagnosed using the International Study of Aplastic Anemia and Agranulocytosis and Camitta criteria. No patient had received any therapy when blood was sampled. TCR repertoires of sorted CD4+ and CD8+ blood T cells from severe aplastic anemia patients and healthy subjects were deep-sequenced in the study. In the USA, patient enrollment took place under clinicaltrials.gov protocols 00001620, 01623167, 00001397, 00071045, 00081523 and 00961064. Ficoll-Paque density gradient centrifugation was used to isolate peripheral blood mononuclear cells. Before DNA extraction, CD4+ and CD8+ T cells were sorted with FACS or magnetic beads.

Profiling of TCR beta VDJ combinations and CDR3 sequences used genomic DNA as the template. An Illumina HiSeq 2000 was used for TCR repertoire sequencing. The original pipeline was this. Repertoire assessment relied on Simpson's diversity index, CDR3 size and DJ length profiles, and TRBV/TRBJ rearrangement plots. The most abundant DNA sequence in the deep sequencing data was defined as the immunodominant clone. CDR3 amino acid sequences were checked for sharing across subjects and were also compared against the VDJdb database and published repertoires. Using fastp trimming at Q25 and MiXCR clonotype assembly, TCRdb reanalyzed the public sequencing data and kept in-frame beta chains. Identical CDR3 proteins give one entry, which carries the most common genes and DNA. The V and J calls reflect TCRdb's pipeline rather than the authors' work. This sample is represented by 80,000 or so distinct CDR3 sequences; 55% to 75% of them were singletons. The ten top clones hold roughly 80% of the sample.

Comment on this clonotype: There is no known antigen for this receptor. Nothing much larger sits one base from this clone, and base qualities are not available.

Material for sequencing was sorted CD4+, CD8+, or CD8+CD57+ T cells (not recorded which) from PBMCs. The TCR was taken from a human donor with aplastic anemia. This chain is built from TRBV10-2 and TRBJ2-1; the D segment could be TRBD1, given 6 matching bases. The DNA sequence is given as TGCGCCAGCAGGACTCTGGGACACGGCTACAATGAGCAGTTCTTC. Translation gives CASRTLGHGYNEQFF.